The sequence of this TCR beta chain was determined in a study of shared clonotypes between healthy human individuals. Study-level findings and limits: Larger estimated richness was generally recorded for naive subsets relative to memory subsets.

Clones were read by immunoSEQ multiplex PCR, and TCRdb kept only the in-frame ones, dropping some. The data show roughly 2 million clones, roughly 95% seen once. The germline V and J ends were trimmed by 5 bases and 5 bases, with 10 bases remaining between them. Germline V CDR1 and CDR2: MNHEY, SVGAGI. The CDR3 has 13 amino acids. A note on this clone: Its specificity is unknown.

The chain combines TRBV6-5 with TRBJ1-5; D might be TRBD1 (6 bases). The TCR comes from a man younger than 35 in good health. Sequencing was done on a sample of naive CD4+ T cells sorted from blood. The sample's subset: CD45RA+ positively selected. The CDR3 reads CASSPQGYQPQHF. The DNA for the CDR3 is TGTGCCAGCAGTCCACAGGGATATCAGCCCCAGCATTTT.